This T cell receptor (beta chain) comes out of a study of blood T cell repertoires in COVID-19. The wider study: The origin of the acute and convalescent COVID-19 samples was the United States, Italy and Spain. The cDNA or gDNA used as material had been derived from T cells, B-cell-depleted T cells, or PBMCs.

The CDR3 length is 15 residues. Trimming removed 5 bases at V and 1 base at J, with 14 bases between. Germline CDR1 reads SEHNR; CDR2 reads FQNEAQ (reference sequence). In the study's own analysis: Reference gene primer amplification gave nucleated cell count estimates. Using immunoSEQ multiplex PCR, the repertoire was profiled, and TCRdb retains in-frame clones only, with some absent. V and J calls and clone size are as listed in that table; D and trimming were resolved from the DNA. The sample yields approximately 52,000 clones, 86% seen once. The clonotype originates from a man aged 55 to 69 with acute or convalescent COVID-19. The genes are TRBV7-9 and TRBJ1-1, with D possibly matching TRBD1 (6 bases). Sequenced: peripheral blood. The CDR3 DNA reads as TGTGCCAGCAGCCGCCCGGGGGGCAGGAACACTGAAGCTTTCTTT. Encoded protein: CASSRPGGRNTEAFF.